This T cell receptor beta chain came from a study of human T cells and chemical hapten exposure. Study in general: Small pooled library volume differences chiefly drove per-sample TCR yield variation.

Each CDR3 protein gets one entry after TCRdb re-called the RACE reads with MiXCR. Here the sample spans 80,000 to 100,000 distinct CDR3 sequences, roughly a tenth being singletons. Time point defined: patch test 3, about 24 weeks after DPC sensitization. Treatment: therapeutic diphenylcyclopropenone sensitization with weekly scalp DPC. In its sample, this clonotype was seen many times. The CDR3 is made up of 13 amino acids. Germline loops: CDR1 MGHRA, CDR2 YSYEKL. The V gene lost 4 bases and the J gene lost 10 bases, with 14 bases spanning the gap. The sequence was obtained from a woman aged 25 to 39 with alopecia areata. Some clones in this sample may be carry-over from other donors' samples. The V call is TRBV4-1, the J call TRBJ1-5, with D perhaps matching TRBD1 (6 bases). The starting material was whole blood, obtained in connection with sensitization to the hapten diphenylcyclopropenone (DPC). The DNA for the CDR3 is TGCGCCAGCAGCCTAATCCAGGGGAACCCCCAGCATTTT. It specifies CASSLIQGNPQHF.